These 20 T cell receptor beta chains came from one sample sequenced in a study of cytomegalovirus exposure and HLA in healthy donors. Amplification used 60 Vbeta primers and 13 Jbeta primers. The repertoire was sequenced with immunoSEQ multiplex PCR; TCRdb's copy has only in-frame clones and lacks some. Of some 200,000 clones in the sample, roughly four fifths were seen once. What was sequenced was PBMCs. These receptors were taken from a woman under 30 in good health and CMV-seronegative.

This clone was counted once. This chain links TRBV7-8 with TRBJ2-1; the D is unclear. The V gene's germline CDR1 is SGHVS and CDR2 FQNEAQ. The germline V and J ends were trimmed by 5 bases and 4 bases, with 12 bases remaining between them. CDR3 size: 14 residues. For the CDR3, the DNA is TGTGCCAGCAGCCTCACCGAAACATACAATGAGCAGTTCTTC. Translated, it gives CASSLTETYNEQFF.

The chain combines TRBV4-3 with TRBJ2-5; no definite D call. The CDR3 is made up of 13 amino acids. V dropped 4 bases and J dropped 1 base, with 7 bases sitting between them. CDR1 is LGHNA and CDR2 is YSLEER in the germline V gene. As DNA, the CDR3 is TGCGCCAGCAGCCTGTACAGCCAAGAGACCCAGTACTTC. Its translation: CASSLYSQETQYF.

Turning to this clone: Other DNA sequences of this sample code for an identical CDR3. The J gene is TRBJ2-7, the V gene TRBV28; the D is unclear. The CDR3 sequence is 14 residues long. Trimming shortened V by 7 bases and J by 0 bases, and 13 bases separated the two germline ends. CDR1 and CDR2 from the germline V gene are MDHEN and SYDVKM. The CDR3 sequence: CASNPAHTSYEQYF. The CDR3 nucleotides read TGTGCCAGCAATCCCGCCCACACCTCCTACGAGCAGTACTTC.

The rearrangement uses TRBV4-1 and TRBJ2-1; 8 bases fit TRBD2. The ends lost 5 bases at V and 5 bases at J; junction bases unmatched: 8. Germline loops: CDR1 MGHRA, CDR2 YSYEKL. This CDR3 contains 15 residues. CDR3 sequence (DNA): TGCGCCAGCAGCTACCCCGGGACTAGAGACAATGAGCAGTTCTTC. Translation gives CASSYPGTRDNEQFF.

The CDR3, as DNA: TGTGCCAGCAGTGAACTTTACGAGCAGTACTTC. It yields the protein CASSELYEQYF. This chain uses TRBV2 with TRBJ2-7, with no clear D. Germline V gene lookup returns CDR1 SNHLY and CDR2 FYNNEI. The CDR3 has 11 amino acids. Trimming took 2 bases from V and 4 from J, leaving 3 bases between them.

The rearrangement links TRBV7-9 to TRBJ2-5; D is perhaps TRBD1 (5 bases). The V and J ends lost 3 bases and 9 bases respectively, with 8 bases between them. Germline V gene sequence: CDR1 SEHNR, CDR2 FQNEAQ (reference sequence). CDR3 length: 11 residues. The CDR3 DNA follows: TGTGCCAGCAGCTTTCTAGGGGCCCAGTACTTC. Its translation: CASSFLGAQYF.

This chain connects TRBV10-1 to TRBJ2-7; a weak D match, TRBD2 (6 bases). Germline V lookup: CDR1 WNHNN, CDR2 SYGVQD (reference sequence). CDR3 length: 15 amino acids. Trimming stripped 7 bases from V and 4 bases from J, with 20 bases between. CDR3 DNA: TGCGCCAGCATGGGACTCAGGCCACCCCCTTACGAGCAGTACTTC. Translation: CASMGLRPPPYEQYF.

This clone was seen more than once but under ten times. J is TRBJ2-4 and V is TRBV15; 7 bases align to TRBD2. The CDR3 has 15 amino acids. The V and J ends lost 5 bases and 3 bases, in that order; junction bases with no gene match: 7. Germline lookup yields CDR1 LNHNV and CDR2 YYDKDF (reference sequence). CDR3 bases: TGTGCCACCAGCGACCCACCTAGCGGCAAAAACATTCAGTACTTC. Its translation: CATSDPPSGKNIQYF.

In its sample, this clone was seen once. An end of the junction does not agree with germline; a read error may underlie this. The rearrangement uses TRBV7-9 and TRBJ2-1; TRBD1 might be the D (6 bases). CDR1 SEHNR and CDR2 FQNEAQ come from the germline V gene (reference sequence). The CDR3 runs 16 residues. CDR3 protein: CSSSVSGTLSYNEQFF. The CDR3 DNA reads TGTTCCAGCAGCGTATCCGGGACACTCTCCTACAATGAGCAGTTCTTC.

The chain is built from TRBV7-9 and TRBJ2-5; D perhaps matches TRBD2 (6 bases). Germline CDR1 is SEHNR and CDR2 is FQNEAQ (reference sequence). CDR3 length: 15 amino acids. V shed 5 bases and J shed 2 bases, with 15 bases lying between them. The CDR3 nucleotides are TGTGCCAGCAGCGGAACGGGACTCTTACAAGAGACCCAGTACTTC. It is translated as CASSGTGLLQETQYF.

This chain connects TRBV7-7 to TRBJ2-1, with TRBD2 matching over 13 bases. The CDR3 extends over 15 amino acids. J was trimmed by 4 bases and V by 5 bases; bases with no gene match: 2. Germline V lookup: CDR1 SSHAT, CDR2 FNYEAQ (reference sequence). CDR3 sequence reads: CASSTGLAGYNEQFF. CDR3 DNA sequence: TGTGCCAGCAGCACGGGACTAGCGGGATACAATGAGCAGTTCTTC.

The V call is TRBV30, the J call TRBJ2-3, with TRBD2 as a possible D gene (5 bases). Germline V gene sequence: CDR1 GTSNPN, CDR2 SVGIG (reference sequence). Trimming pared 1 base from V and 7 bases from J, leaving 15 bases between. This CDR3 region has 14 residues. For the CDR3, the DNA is TGTGCCTGGAGTGCTGGCGGGCGAACAAATACGCAGTATTTT. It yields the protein CAWSAGGRTNTQYF.

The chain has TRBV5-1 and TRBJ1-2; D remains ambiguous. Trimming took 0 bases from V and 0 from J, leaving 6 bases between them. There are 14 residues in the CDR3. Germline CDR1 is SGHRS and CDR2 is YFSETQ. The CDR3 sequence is CASSLVAANYGYTF. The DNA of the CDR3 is TGCGCCAGCAGCTTGGTAGCAGCTAACTATGGCTACACCTTC.

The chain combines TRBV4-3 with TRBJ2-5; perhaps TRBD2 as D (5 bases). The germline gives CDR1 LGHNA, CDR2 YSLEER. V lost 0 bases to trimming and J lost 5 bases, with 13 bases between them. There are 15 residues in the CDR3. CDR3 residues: CASSQDRGSRETQYF. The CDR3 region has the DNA TGCGCCAGCAGCCAAGATCGGGGTAGTCGGGAGACCCAGTACTTC.

For the CDR3, the DNA is TGTGCCAGCAGCGTAGCCGATAGGGGTGGGACTAGCGGCTCCTACGAGCAGTACGTC. Amino acids: CASSVADRGGTSGSYEQYV. The chain uses TRBV9 and TRBJ2-7, with TRBD2 matching over 11 bases. With V trimmed by 0 bases and J by 0 bases, 11 bases remained unmatched. CDR3 length: 19 residues. Germline V CDR1 and CDR2: SGDLS, YYNGEE.

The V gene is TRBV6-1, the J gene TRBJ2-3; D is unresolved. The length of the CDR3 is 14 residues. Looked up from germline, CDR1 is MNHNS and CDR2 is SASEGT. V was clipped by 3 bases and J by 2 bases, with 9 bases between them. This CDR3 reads CASSERKNTDTQYF. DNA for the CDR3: TGTGCCAGCAGTGAGCGGAAGAACACAGATACGCAGTATTTT.

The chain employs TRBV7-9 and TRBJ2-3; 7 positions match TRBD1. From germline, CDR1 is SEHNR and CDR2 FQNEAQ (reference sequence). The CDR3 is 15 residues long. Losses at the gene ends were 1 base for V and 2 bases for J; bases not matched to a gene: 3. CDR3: CASSLVGTVTDTQYF. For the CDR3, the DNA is TGTGCCAGCAGCTTAGTTGGGACAGTCACAGATACGCAGTATTTT.

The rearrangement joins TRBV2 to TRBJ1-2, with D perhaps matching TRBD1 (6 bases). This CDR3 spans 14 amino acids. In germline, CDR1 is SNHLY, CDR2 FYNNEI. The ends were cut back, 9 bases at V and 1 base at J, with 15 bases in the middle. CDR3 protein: CARDRDGVNYGYTF. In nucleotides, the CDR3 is TGTGCCAGGGACAGAGACGGGGTTAACTATGGCTACACCTTC.

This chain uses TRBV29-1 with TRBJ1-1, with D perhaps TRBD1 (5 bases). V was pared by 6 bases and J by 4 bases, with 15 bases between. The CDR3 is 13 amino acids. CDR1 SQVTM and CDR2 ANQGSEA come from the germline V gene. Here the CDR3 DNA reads TGCAGCGTCGCATCCTGGGGGGGCACTGAAGCTTTCTTT. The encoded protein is CSVASWGGTEAFF.

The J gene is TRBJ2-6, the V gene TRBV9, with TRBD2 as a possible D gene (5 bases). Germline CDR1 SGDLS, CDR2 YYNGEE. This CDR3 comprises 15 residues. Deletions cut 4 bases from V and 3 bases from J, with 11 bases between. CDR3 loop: CASSTGGSGANVLTF. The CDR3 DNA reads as TGTGCCAGCAGCACCGGAGGAAGTGGGGCCAACGTCCTGACTTTC.